This T cell receptor beta chain was found in a study of OX40 agonist ivuxolimab in advanced cancers. Background on the whole study: Ivuxolimab was an agonistic, fully human IgG2 monoclonal antibody directed against OX40 (CD134), a costimulatory receptor. Intravenous ivuxolimab was administered to patients every 2 weeks at six dose levels: 0.01, 0.1, 0.3, 1.5, 3 and 10 mg/kg. Among the roughly 52 dose-escalation patients, approximately 20 had hepatocellular carcinoma, roughly 15 melanoma, 9 renal cell carcinoma and 9 head and neck cancer. In the dose-escalation cohort, approximately 83% of patients were male, and the mean age was 60 years with a range of about 20 to 79. Patients were allowed to have had prior anti-PD-1, anti-PD-L1 or anti-CTLA-4 therapy, and approximately 40% of the dose-escalation patients had previously received checkpoint inhibitors. Three dose-escalation patients achieved partial responses, one with hepatocellular carcinoma and two with cutaneous melanoma. Peripheral TCRbeta sequencing was intended to test whether TCR sequence diversity was altered and clonal T-cell expansion was caused by ivuxolimab. The paper reports the monotherapy dose-escalation portion (N of about 54 patients) of the phase I ivuxolimab trial.

Patients with a history of autoimmune disease or receiving systemic immunosuppression were excluded from the trial. Peripheral blood for TCR sequencing was drawn from every dose cohort at baseline, at cycle 4 day 1 and at cycle 7 day 1. The samples were taken from a phase I, first-in-human, multicenter, open-label dose-escalation trial of ivuxolimab. Adults with locally advanced or metastatic head and neck squamous cell, hepatocellular, melanoma or renal cell carcinoma were enrolled in the trial. Before TCR sequencing, CD4+ T cells and CD8+ T cells were sorted from peripheral blood as separate populations. The paper as a whole reports these results and caveats: Clonal expansion of both CD4+ and CD8+ blood T cells was observed from baseline to week 6 at doses 0.1 to 3.0 mg/kg. Which antigens the clonally expanded peripheral T cells were specific for was not determined. After ivuxolimab, expanded clones were on average more numerous among CD8+ T cells than among CD4+ T cells. In the 0.1-3.0 mg/kg groups, partial responders were among the patients with the lowest normalized peripheral clonal expansion, particularly in CD8+ T cells. Low levels of normalized T-cell clonal expansion were also shown by some nonresponding patients.

For sequencing of the TCRbeta CDR3 region, genomic DNA was extracted from the sorted cells. TCRbeta CDR3 regions were sequenced using the immunoSEQ Assay. This is the immuneACCESS table as TCRdb keeps it, with only in-frame sequences that have V and J called. A part of the clones is gone; compared with another copy, unresolved V genes explain less than half, and the rest is unexplained. This sample gives around 60,000 clones in total; around 84% of them show up just once. The biggest ten clones account for around 0.91% of the sample. The germline ends are 15 bases apart after V is trimmed by 2 bases and J by 2 bases. CDR1 and CDR2 are read off the germline V gene (reference sequence) as MNHEY and SMNVEV. There are 16 amino acids in the CDR3, from cysteine to phenylalanine inclusive. Of the read, only the CDR3 DNA is kept; its 48 bases are in frame from base 1. Worth noting for this clone: Its antigen target is currently unknown. No base qualities exist here, and no much larger clone lies one base off it.

Rearrangement joined TRBV27 to TRBJ1-2, with TRBD1 perhaps the D gene, on 5 matching bases. This clonotype originated in an adult with an advanced solid tumor such as melanoma, head and neck, liver or kidney cancer. The sequencing here drew on CD4+ or CD8+ T cells sorted from blood, taken in a trial of the OX40 agonist ivuxolimab. DNA sequence: TGTGCCAGCAGTTTACGCCGGACACTTTCCAACTATGGCTACACCTTC. It is translated as CASSLRRTLSNYGYTF.